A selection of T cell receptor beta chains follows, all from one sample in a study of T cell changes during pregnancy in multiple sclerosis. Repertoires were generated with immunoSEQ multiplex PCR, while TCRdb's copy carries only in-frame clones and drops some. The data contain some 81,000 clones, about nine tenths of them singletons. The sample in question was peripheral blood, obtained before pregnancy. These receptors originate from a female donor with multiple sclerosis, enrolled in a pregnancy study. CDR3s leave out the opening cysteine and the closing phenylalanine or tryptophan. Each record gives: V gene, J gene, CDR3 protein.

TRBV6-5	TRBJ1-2	ASSLTGYGGYT
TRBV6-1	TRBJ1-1	ASSEWGHTMNTEAF
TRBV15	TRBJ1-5	ATSNGGEQAQH
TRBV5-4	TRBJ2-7	ASSLGGQGWYEQY
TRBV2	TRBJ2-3	ASSEASPGDGDTQY
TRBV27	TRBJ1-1	ASSLAGRVTEAF
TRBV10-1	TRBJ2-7	ASRVAGGAYEQY
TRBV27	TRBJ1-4	ASSLDSDEKLF
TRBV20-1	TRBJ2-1	SAREDNEQF
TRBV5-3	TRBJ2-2	ARTGRGVGTGELF
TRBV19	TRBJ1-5	ASSIWLGQGNQPQH
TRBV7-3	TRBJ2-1	ASSYSGGAYNEQF
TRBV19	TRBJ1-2	ASSDYPAGAYGYT
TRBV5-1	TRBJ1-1	ASSLGGQRALNTEAF
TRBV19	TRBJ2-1	ASSTGRREQF
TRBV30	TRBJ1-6	AWTVGPGGSPLH
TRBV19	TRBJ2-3	ASSIRVFGTDTQY
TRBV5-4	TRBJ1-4	ASRRTGANEKLF
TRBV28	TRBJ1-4	ASSLGGRNEKLF
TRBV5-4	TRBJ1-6	ASSLGQSVPLH
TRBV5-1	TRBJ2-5	ASSLASRGETQY
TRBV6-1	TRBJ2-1	ASSELAGGYNEQF
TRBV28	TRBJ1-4	ASSSGGSHEKLF
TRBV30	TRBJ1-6	AWSVLGQAEGYFNSPLH
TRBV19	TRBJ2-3	ASSGGLAGVPGTDTQY
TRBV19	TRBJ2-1	ASCQGASSYNEQF
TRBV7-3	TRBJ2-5	ASSLSPNRGRGETQY
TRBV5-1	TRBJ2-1	ASSFPAGDEQF
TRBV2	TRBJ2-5	ASSLSAETQY
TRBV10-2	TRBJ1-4	ATAGLRNEKLF
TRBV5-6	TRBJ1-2	ASSFQGQVPDGYT
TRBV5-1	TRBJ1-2	ASSLLQDYGYT
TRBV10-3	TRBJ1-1	AISSPGNTEAF
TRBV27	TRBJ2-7	ASSTLSGQGGIIQY
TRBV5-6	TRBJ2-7	ASSFPRQDSEQY
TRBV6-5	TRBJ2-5	ASSRGEAETQY
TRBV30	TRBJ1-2	AWRRTVNYGYT
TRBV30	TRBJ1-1	AWSVMRNTEAF
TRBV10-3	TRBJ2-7	ATGLAGESSYEQY
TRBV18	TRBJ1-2	ASSPAGENLYGYT
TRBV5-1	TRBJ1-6	ASSLEGAQDSPLH
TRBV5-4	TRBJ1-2	ASSPIGDYGYT
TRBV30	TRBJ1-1	AWSPGTGNTEAF
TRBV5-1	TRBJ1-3	ASSWMTGTGNTIY
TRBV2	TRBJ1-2	ASSASGDGYT
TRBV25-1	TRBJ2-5	ASAGLAGGQGTQY
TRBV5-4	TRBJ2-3	ASSLTSGGDTQY
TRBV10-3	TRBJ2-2	AISRTPEGGELF
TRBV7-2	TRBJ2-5	ASSLGGGGGGTQY
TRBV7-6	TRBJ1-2	ASSLGRGSNYGYT
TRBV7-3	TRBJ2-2	ASSLLAGGTGELF
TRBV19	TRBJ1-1	ASRPSIARGNTEAF
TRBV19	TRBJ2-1	ASSMPPRGSEQF